Following are 32 T cell receptor beta chains from one sample sequenced in a study of neurological immune-mediated disorders. TCRdb analysed the 5' RACE reads with MiXCR anew, one entry per CDR3 protein. The sample carries 50,000 to 55,000 distinct CDR3 sequences, more than 3.5% recorded once. Sequenced material: PBMCs. The receptor set was obtained from a man between 60 and 75 years old with multiple sclerosis.

This clonotype occurred many times. The chain uses TRBV10-3 and TRBJ2-7; the match to TRBD2 covers 10 bases. The CDR3 has 17 amino acids. In germline, CDR1 is ENHRY, CDR2 SYGVKD. With 4 bases clipped from V and 0 bases from J, the junction kept 9 bases outside the gene matches. The CDR3 DNA reads as TGTGCCATCAGTGGGGGGGCTAGCGGGAGCAGCTCCTACGAGCAGTACTTC. Its translation: CAISGGASGSSSYEQYF.

The chain couples TRBV20-1 to TRBJ2-5; D might be TRBD1 (6 bases). The CDR3 totals 13 residues. Trimming took off 6 bases at V and 2 bases at J, with 13 bases between the two ends. Germline V lookup: CDR1 DFQATT, CDR2 SNEGSKA (reference sequence). CDR3 region: CSANRDTQETQYF. The CDR3 nucleotides are TGCAGTGCGAACCGGGACACGCAAGAGACCCAGTACTTC.

In its sample, this clonotype was seen many times. The chain has TRBV5-1 and TRBJ1-6; D is unresolved. V lost 5 bases and J lost 6, with 6 bases in between. This CDR3 spans 12 amino acids. CDR1 and CDR2 (germline): SGHRS, YFSETQ. This CDR3 is CASRTSNSPLHF. CDR3 sequence (DNA): TGCGCCAGCAGGACGTCTAATTCACCCCTCCACTTT.

In its sample, this clonotype was seen many times. The CDR3 is CATSRGEPPLHF. CDR3 bases: TGTGCCACCAGCAGAGGGGAGCCACCCCTCCACTTT. This chain uses TRBV15 with TRBJ1-6; D not certain. Germline V gene sequence: CDR1 LNHNV, CDR2 YYDKDF (reference sequence). Between the trimmed V and J ends, which lost 1 base and 11 bases, there was a span of 6 bases. The CDR3 is made up of 12 amino acids.

At least ten counts were recorded for this clonotype. The CDR3 sequence: CASFLDSETQYF. CDR3 in DNA: TGCGCCAGCTTCCTAGACTCGGAGACCCAGTACTTC. The chain is built from TRBV5-1 and TRBJ2-5, with unresolved D. Germline V lookup: CDR1 SGHRS, CDR2 YFSETQ. The V end was cut by 7 bases, the J end by 5 bases, with 12 bases between. CDR3 length: 12 amino acids.

This clonotype was seen many times. This rearrangement joins TRBV5-1 to TRBJ2-3, with 8 bases that match TRBD1. The CDR3 has 20 amino acids. With 0 bases clipped from V and 0 bases from J, the junction kept 15 bases outside the gene matches. CDR1 and CDR2 from the germline V gene are SGHRS and YFSETQ. This CDR3 is CASSLVAGGSTLASTDTQYF. CDR3 nucleotides: TGCGCCAGCAGCTTGGTGGCAGGGGGCTCGACCCTGGCTAGCACAGATACGCAGTATTTT.

The table lists this clonotype with many counts. The V and J genes are TRBV15 and TRBJ2-2; 9 bases line up with TRBD1. Trimming removed 3 bases from V and 1 base from J; junction bases left unmatched: 3. The CDR3 is 16 amino acids. CDR1 and CDR2 from the germline V gene are LNHNV and YYDKDF (reference sequence). The DNA for the CDR3 is TGTGCCACCAGCAGGGGGACAGGGCTGAACACCGGGGAGCTGTTTTTT. It yields the protein CATSRGTGLNTGELFF.

This clonotype was seen ten or more times. The gene calls are TRBV5-1 and TRBJ2-1; D uncertain. The germline V and J ends were trimmed by 4 bases and 7 bases, with 9 bases remaining between them. CDR3 size: 12 residues. Germline loops: CDR1 SGHRS, CDR2 YFSETQ. CDR3 sequence: CASSVSQNEQFF. The CDR3 DNA is TGCGCCAGCAGCGTGTCACAAAATGAGCAGTTCTTC.

This clonotype was counted only a few times. The chain is built from TRBV5-1 and TRBJ1-5; perhaps TRBD1 as D (6 bases). The CDR3 consists of 15 residues. The germline CDR1 and CDR2 sequences are SGHRS and YFSETQ. Trimming left V 1 base short and J 1 base short, with 9 bases between. The chain's CDR3 is CASSLTGASNQPQHF. The CDR3 region has the DNA TGCGCCAGCAGCTTGACGGGGGCAAGCAATCAGCCCCAGCATTTT. The full variable domain, in which reference TRBV5-1 and TRBJ1-5 provide the parts outside the CDR3, is KAGVTQTPRYLIKTRGQQVTLSCSPISGHRSVSWYQQTPGQGLQFLFEYFSETQRNKGNFPGRFSGRQFSNSRSEMNVSTLELGDSALYLCASSLTGASNQPQHFGDGTRLSIL.

The CDR3, as DNA: TGTGCCAGCAGGACAAGCAGGGAGCCCACAGATACGCAGTATTTT. Residues: CASRTSREPTDTQYF. The chain joins TRBV12-3 or TRBV12-4 to TRBJ2-3; tentatively, D is TRBD1 or TRBD2 (5 bases each). The CDR3 loop spans 15 amino acids. V lost 6 bases, J lost 2 bases, and 15 bases lay in between.

Ten or more counts support this clonotype. The rearrangement joins TRBV3-1 to TRBJ1-1, with TRBD1 matching over 7 bases. The germline gives CDR1 LGHDT, CDR2 YNNKEL (reference sequence). CDR3 length: 15 residues. V was clipped by 1 base and J by 2 bases; unmatched bases: 4. The CDR3 sequence: CASSQAPGGNTEAFF. The CDR3 DNA sequence: TGTGCCAGCAGCCAAGCCCCAGGGGGAAACACTGAAGCTTTCTTT.

This clonotype has ten or more counts. V is TRBV28 and J is TRBJ1-5; D is undetermined. The germline CDR1 and CDR2 sequences are MDHEN and SYDVKM. V shed 1 base and J shed 7 bases, with 17 bases lying between them. The CDR3 length is 16 residues. The CDR3 loop is CASSLSAVRLGQPQHF. CDR3 in DNA: TGTGCCAGCAGTTTATCTGCGGTCAGGTTGGGCCAGCCCCAGCATTTT.

This clonotype was detected a few times. This rearrangement joins TRBV5-1 to TRBJ2-7; either TRBD1 or TRBD2 may supply D (5 bases each). Germline lookup yields CDR1 SGHRS and CDR2 YFSETQ. This CDR3 contains 17 residues. V was trimmed by 0 bases and J by 0 bases, leaving 16 bases between them. Here the CDR3 DNA reads TGCGCCAGCAGCTTGGGGGTGGGACCGCCGAGCTCCTACGAGCAGTACTTC. Protein product: CASSLGVGPPSSYEQYF.

This clonotype has a count of ten or more. The gene calls are TRBV3-1 and TRBJ1-2; D is undetermined. CDR3 length: 15 residues. With 1 base removed from V and 8 bases from J, the gap between germline ends came to 17 bases. Germline V lookup: CDR1 LGHDT, CDR2 YNNKEL (reference sequence). The CDR3 DNA reads TGTGCCAGCAGCCAAGCAGCCTCAGGTCTGGGCGGCTACACCTTC. This encodes CASSQAASGLGGYTF.

There are many counts of this clonotype. The chain links TRBV7-2 to TRBJ1-2; TRBD1 is a possible D gene (6 bases). This CDR3 has 16 amino acids. Germline assignment: CDR1 SGHTA and CDR2 FQGNSA. V shed 3 bases and J shed 4 bases, with 18 bases lying between them. The CDR3 DNA follows: TGTGCCAGCAGCTTGGTACGCGGGGGCTCGAGCTATGGCTACACCTTC. It is translated as CASSLVRGGSSYGYTF.

This clonotype was seen a few times. This clone may be a read error of a much larger clone one base away. This chain connects TRBV20-1 to TRBJ2-1, with TRBD2 matching over 9 bases. Germline V CDR1 and CDR2: DFQATT, SNEGSKA (reference sequence). The CDR3 contains 15 residues. CDR3: CSARTSSGVYNEKFF. CDR3 nucleotide sequence: TGCAGTGCTAGGACTTCTAGCGGGGTCTACAATGAGAAGTTCTTC.

At least ten counts were recorded for this clonotype. The CDR3 sequence: CASAWTGPNEQFF. The CDR3 region has the DNA TGTGCCAGCGCTTGGACGGGACCCAATGAGCAGTTCTTC. The chain carries TRBV27 and TRBJ2-1, with D perhaps being TRBD1 or TRBD2 (5 bases each). The CDR3 length is 13 residues. Germline CDR1 MNHEY, CDR2 SMNVEV (reference sequence). The V gene lost 8 bases and the J gene lost 6 bases, with 14 bases spanning the gap.

This clonotype was seen at least ten times. The V call is TRBV5-1, the J call TRBJ2-7; 7 bases match TRBD1. This CDR3 contains 14 residues. Losses at the gene ends were 2 bases for V and 4 bases for J; bases not matched to a gene: 6. CDR1 is SGHRS and CDR2 is YFSETQ in the germline V gene. The DNA of the CDR3 is TGCGCCAGCAGCTTACCTACAGGGGCATACGAGCAGTACTTC. Protein product: CASSLPTGAYEQYF.

This clonotype was seen repeatedly, ten times or more. V and J are TRBV27 and TRBJ2-3; D perhaps matches TRBD2 (5 bases). This CDR3 is built from 14 residues. Germline CDR1 and CDR2: MNHEY and SMNVEV (reference sequence). Trimming shortened V by 3 bases and J by 5 bases, and 12 bases separated the two germline ends. CDR3 DNA: TGTGCCAGCAGTTTCCAATCACGGGGAGATACGCAGTATTTT. It codes for CASSFQSRGDTQYF.

This clonotype appeared many times. The genes are TRBV12-3 or TRBV12-4 and TRBJ2-3; D unclear. V shed 2 bases and J shed 1 base, with 7 bases lying between them. The CDR3 has 14 residues. CDR3 residues: CASSLQRGTDTQYF. DNA for the CDR3: TGTGCCAGCAGTTTACAGCGAGGCACAGATACGCAGTATTTT.

This clonotype appeared many times. The chain employs TRBV20-1 and TRBJ2-1; D ambiguous. CDR1 and CDR2 from the germline V gene are DFQATT and SNEGSKA (reference sequence). This CDR3 comprises 14 residues. V lost 5 bases and J 5 bases, leaving 16 bases between the germline ends. The CDR3 loop reads CSADSRPGDNEQFF. CDR3 DNA sequence: TGCAGTGCTGACTCCCGACCCGGAGACAATGAGCAGTTCTTC.

This clonotype was recorded at least ten times. This rearrangement joins TRBV3-1 to TRBJ1-5; 7 bases are shared with TRBD1. Germline V CDR1 and CDR2: LGHDT, YNNKEL (reference sequence). The V and J ends lost 5 bases and 7 bases, in that order; junction bases with no gene match: 5. There are 13 residues in the CDR3. The CDR3 nucleotides read TGTGCCAGCAGCACTCGACAGGGACAGCCCCAGCATTTT. It encodes CASSTRQGQPQHF.

This clonotype was recorded at least ten times. V is TRBV28 and J is TRBJ1-1; no firm D call. Germline CDR1 MDHEN, CDR2 SYDVKM. Trimming left V 3 bases short and J 0 bases short, with 5 bases between. The CDR3 contains 13 residues. The CDR3, as DNA: TGTGCCAGCAGTTTGCGAGTGAACACTGAAGCTTTCTTT. Translation: CASSLRVNTEAFF.

This clonotype occurred many times. This chain joins TRBV29-1 and TRBJ2-5; perhaps D is TRBD1 or TRBD2 (5 bases each). Germline CDR1 is SQVTM and CDR2 is ANQGSEA. This CDR3 is 11 amino acids long. Trimming removed 7 bases at V and 4 bases at J, with 10 bases between. As DNA, the CDR3 is TGCAGCGCCGAGGGGCGAGAGACCCAGTACTTC. It is translated as CSAEGRETQYF.

Worth noting for this clonotype: One base away lies a much larger clone, so this may be a sequencing read error. V is TRBV20-1 and J is TRBJ1-1; maybe TRBD1 (6 bases). V dropped 8 bases and J dropped 7 bases, with 23 bases sitting between them. CDR3 length: 14 amino acids. Germline V gene data show CDR1 as DFQATT and CDR2 as SNEGSKA (reference sequence). The CDR3 DNA reads as TGCAGTACTTCCCCCCGGGGGCTGAACTATGAAGCTTTCTTT. Translating gives CSTSPRGLNYEAFF.

Ten or more counts support this clonotype. V gene TRBV9 combines with J gene TRBJ2-1; TRBD2 might be the D (5 bases). The CDR3 has 16 residues. Germline CDR1 and CDR2: SGDLS and YYNGEE. Trimming removed 0 bases at V and 4 bases at J, with 14 bases between. The CDR3 sequence: CASSVGSQRLYNEQFF. The CDR3 DNA reads TGTGCCAGCAGCGTAGGCAGCCAGCGGCTATACAATGAGCAGTTCTTC.

The table lists this clonotype with many counts. The V call is TRBV7-8, the J call TRBJ1-2; D call uncertain. V was clipped by 5 bases and J by 4 bases, with 11 bases between them. The CDR3 loop spans 13 amino acids. The germline V gene has CDR1 SGHVS and CDR2 FQNEAQ. CDR3 in amino acids: CASSRGLSYGYTF. The CDR3 nucleotides read TGTGCCAGCAGCCGAGGTTTAAGCTATGGCTACACCTTC.

This clonotype was found many times. The rearrangement uses TRBV20-1 and TRBJ2-1; 7 nucleotides line up with TRBD2. This CDR3 has 13 residues. Germline V gene data show CDR1 as DFQATT and CDR2 as SNEGSKA (reference sequence). V lost 6 bases and J lost 2; bases outside the gene matches: 4. In DNA form, the CDR3 reads TGCAGTGCGGGCGGGGGTACCTACAATGAGCAGTTCTTC. This translates into CSAGGGTYNEQFF.

This clonotype appeared many times. V gene TRBV12-3 or TRBV12-4 combines with J gene TRBJ2-1, with TRBD1 identical over 7 bases. CDR3 size: 17 residues. V lost 2 bases, J lost 15 bases, and 22 bases stayed unmatched. The CDR3 is CASSLKVLGTVSGEGFF. As DNA, the CDR3 is TGTGCCAGCAGTTTAAAAGTCCTAGGGACAGTGTCTGGAGAGGGGTTCTTC.

There are a few counts of this clonotype. A much larger clone differs from this one at a single base, so this may be a read error. The CDR3 spells CASSPGQAVSPLNF. The CDR3 DNA follows: TGTGCCAGCAGTCCGGGACAGGCTGTATCACCCCTCAACTTT. This chain joins TRBV7-2 and TRBJ1-6; TRBD1 agrees at 8 bases. From germline, CDR1 is SGHTA and CDR2 FQGNSA. The length of the CDR3 is 14 residues.

This clonotype was recorded many times. This sequence joins TRBV5-5 and TRBJ2-5; D is undetermined. The CDR3 loop spans 13 amino acids. Germline V lookup: CDR1 SGHKS, CDR2 YYEKEE (reference sequence). Trimming removed 4 bases from V and 4 bases from J, with 11 bases in between. In nucleotides, the CDR3 is TGTGCCAGCAGCCGCCGGGCGACAGAGACCCAGTACTTC. Translation gives CASSRRATETQYF.

This clonotype was counted ten times or more. This rearrangement joins TRBV2 to TRBJ2-7, with TRBD1 matching 8 bases. Germline CDR1 SNHLY, CDR2 FYNNEI. This CDR3 is 14 amino acids long. J lost 5 bases, V lost 4 bases, and 7 bases had no gene match. CDR3 in amino acids: CASSVWMTGDEQYF. In DNA form, the CDR3 reads TGTGCCAGCAGTGTATGGATGACAGGGGACGAGCAGTACTTC.